These T cell receptor beta chains were read from a single sample in a study of T cells in narcolepsy. Data came from immunoSEQ multiplex PCR; TCRdb stores just in-frame clones and leaves some out. The sample lists fewer than 35,000 clones; approximately 78% were seen once. Sample: CD45RA- memory CD4+ T cells from PBMCs. The receptors originated from a human donor with narcolepsy. CDR3s include the opening cysteine and the closing phenylalanine or tryptophan. The D gene is left open where the match is weak. For some rows the clone size is stated as once, few or many, or as a class when expanded; others skip it.

CDR3 protein | CDR3 DNA | clone size | CDR3 length | D gene | J gene | V gene
CASSAQLAGRETQYF | TGTGCCAGCTCCGCCCAACTAGCGGGCAGGGAGACCCAGTACTTC | once | 15 | TRBD2 | TRBJ2-5 | TRBV18
CASSLDLAGGTNEQFF | TGTGCCAGCAGCTTGGACCTAGCGGGGGGCACGAATGAGCAGTTCTTC | - | 16 | TRBD2 | TRBJ2-1 | TRBV11-1
CASSPYLNTEAFF | TGTGCCAGCAGCCCATATTTGAACACTGAAGCTTTCTTT | - | 13 | - | TRBJ1-1 | TRBV7-2
CASSGTGGNYGYTF | TGTGCCAGCAGTGGTACAGGGGGAAACTATGGCTACACCTTC | once | 14 | TRBD1 | TRBJ1-2 | TRBV25-1
CSAGLAGGTDTQYF | TGCAGCGCCGGACTAGCGGGAGGCACAGATACGCAGTATTTT | - | 14 | TRBD2 | TRBJ2-3 | TRBV29-1
CASSPGGTKETQYF | TGTGCCAGCAGCCCTGGGGGGACAAAAGAGACCCAGTACTTC | - | 14 | - | TRBJ2-5 | TRBV7-3
CASSTPGDFFGYTF | TGTGCCAGCAGCACACCGGGGGACTTTTTCGGCTACACCTTC | - | 14 | - | TRBJ1-2 | TRBV7-2
CASSYRPGVVGYTF | TGTGCCAGCAGTTATAGGCCGGGGGTAGTGGGCTACACCTTC | few | 14 | - | TRBJ1-2 | TRBV27
CSVDPGQGAYGYTF | TGCAGCGTAGATCCGGGACAGGGGGCGTATGGCTACACCTTC | - | 14 | TRBD1 | TRBJ1-2 | TRBV29-1
CASRHSTGFYGYTF | TGTGCCAGCAGACATAGCACAGGGTTCTATGGCTACACCTTC | - | 14 | - | TRBJ1-2 | TRBV5-8
CASSADLGRVTQYF | TGTGCCAGCAGCGCGGACCTAGGTCGTGTTACCCAGTACTTC | - | 14 | - | TRBJ2-5 | TRBV5-8
CASSGVFF | TGCGCCAGCAGTGGGGTTTTCTTT | - | 8 | - | TRBJ1-1 | TRBV10-1